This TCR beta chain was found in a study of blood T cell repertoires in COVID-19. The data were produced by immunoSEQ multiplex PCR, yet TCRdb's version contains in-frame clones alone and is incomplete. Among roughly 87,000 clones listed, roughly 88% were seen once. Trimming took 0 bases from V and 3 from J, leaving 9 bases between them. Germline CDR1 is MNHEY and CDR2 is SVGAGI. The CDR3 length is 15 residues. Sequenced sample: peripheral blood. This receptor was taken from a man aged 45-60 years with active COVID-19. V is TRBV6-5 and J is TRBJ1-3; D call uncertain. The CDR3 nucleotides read TGTGCCAGCAGTTACTCGATGGGAGGTGGAAACACCATATATTTT. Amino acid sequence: CASSYSMGGGNTIYF.